Below, one TCR beta chain is given with its context. This entry is derived from a study of identical twins. Deletions cut 8 bases from V and 9 bases from J, with 13 bases between. CDR1 MNHEY and CDR2 SMNVEV come from the germline V gene (reference sequence). The CDR3 length is 11 residues. A universal primer site came from template switching; cDNA carried unique molecular identifiers. From the 5' RACE reads, TCRdb called clonotypes with MiXCR, one entry per CDR3 protein. The data contain 310,000 or so distinct CDR3 sequences, roughly 9.7% of them singletons. The sample also formed part of further work on yellow fever vaccine responses in identical twins.

The chain recombines TRBV27 with TRBJ2-5, with D unresolved. This TCR was sampled from a young woman in good health. The specimen was CD8+ T cells sorted from blood. The CDR3 region is CASSAGAAQYF. Here the CDR3 DNA reads TGTGCCAGCTCCGCCGGTGCAGCCCAGTACTTC.